This T cell receptor (beta chain) was captured by sequencing in a study of blood T cell repertoires in COVID-19 (dated by TCRdb to 2019 to 2021). Study-level background: The collaborator samples originated in the United States, Italy and Spain and spanned the acute and convalescent phases of COVID-19. Nearly every sample came with metadata listing a de-identified subject ID, COVID-19 status, age in years and sex. Deeply sampled blood TCRbeta repertoires from subjects exposed to, actively infected with, or recovered from COVID-19 were included in the dataset. The material from the prospective study consisted of cDNA or gDNA derived from T cells, B-cell-depleted T cells, or PBMCs. The samples were drawn from two sources: the first 160 participants of the ongoing ImmuneRACE study, and 1,200 or so subjects contributed by 6 global collaborators. A freely available public database, intended as a resource for researchers studying the immune response to SARS-CoV-2, is where the repertoires were released. Where HLA class I and class II types were available, the types were taken from metadata supplied by the sample provider, not from assay-based typing.

CDR1 and CDR2 are read off the germline V gene as SNHLY and FYNNEI. Ends trimmed: V by 3 bases, J by 5 bases; bases unmatched to a gene: 0. The CDR3 contains 12 residues, cysteine and phenylalanine counted. Only CDR3 DNA is held: 36 bases, read in frame from base 1. As concerns this clone: Its antigen is unknown. No quality values exist for individual bases; no much larger clone is one base distant.

TCRbeta CDR3 regions were amplified from genomic DNA by means of the immunoSEQ Assay, a bias-controlled multiplex PCR. The original methods were these. The number of nucleated cells in each sample was estimated from the amplification of reference gene primers within the assay. To quantify the absolute abundance of each unique TCRbeta CDR3 rearrangement, sequence reads were collapsed and filtered. For each sample, productive Simpson clonality was calculated by taking the square root of Simpson's diversity index across productive rearrangements. TCRdb stores this immuneACCESS table with in-frame sequences only. Part of the clones is absent; in the studies checked, under half of the shortfall reflects unresolved V genes, and no reason is known for the rest. Clone size and the V and J calls come from that table; the DNA yielded D and trimming. Present in this sample are around 230,000 clones, 83% of which were seen just once. The top ten clones comprise 8% to 10% of the sample.

Collaborating institutions collected whole blood in K2EDTA tubes following their own protocols. For TCRbeta analysis, collaborators shipped samples in one of three forms: frozen whole blood, isolated PBMCs, or DNA extracted from either of those sample types. Overall results and qualifications from the work: The amount of clinical and demographic metadata varied by source and participant and was provided uncurated.

Sequences were obtained from peripheral blood. The chain is assembled from TRBV2 and TRBJ1-2; 7 central nucleotides agree with TRBD1. The receptor was derived from a woman in her forties or fifties with acute or convalescent COVID-19. CDR3 region: CASSETGYGYTF. The DNA sequence is as follows: TGTGCCAGCAGTGAGACAGGGTATGGCTACACCTTC.